The clone carrying this T cell receptor (beta chain) was found once. Its specificity is unknown. This sample was included in a study of T cells after yellow fever vaccination. In germline, CDR1 is SGHDT, CDR2 YYEEEE. The CDR3 loop spans 14 amino acids. V was cut by 7 bases and J by 5 bases, with 16 bases left in between. TCRdb analysed the 5' RACE reads with MiXCR anew, one entry per CDR3 protein. The sample has under 550,000 distinct CDR3 sequences, 21% seen once; the top ten hold about a sixth. General study results and limits: Repertoires obtained by FACS sorting could include abundant clonotypes that entered as contaminants from the bulk population. Few clonotypes appeared in both CD4 and CD8 compartments.

The rearrangement links TRBV5-6 to TRBJ2-1; D is unresolved. This clonotype was sampled from a man aged 18 to 29 who received the YFV17D yellow fever vaccine. Sequences were derived from PBMCs, sampled 20 to 25 days after the first yellow fever vaccination. The CDR3 DNA sequence: TGTGCCAGCGGCCCCGAGGTCCGGCACAATGAGCAGTTCTTC. Translation gives CASGPEVRHNEQFF.